This T cell receptor beta chain was sequenced in a study of blood T cell repertoires in COVID-19. Study background: Whether acute or convalescent, the COVID-19 samples came from the United States, Italy and Spain. The cDNA or gDNA used as material had been derived from T cells, B-cell-depleted T cells, or PBMCs.

Per the germline V gene, CDR1 is SGHKS and CDR2 is YYEKEE (reference sequence). This CDR3 is built from 13 residues. V lost 4 bases and J lost 3; bases outside the gene matches: 3. Original data processing: Using reference gene primer amplification, nucleated cell counts were estimated. Method: immunoSEQ multiplex PCR; TCRdb's copy keeps in-frame clones and lacks some. V, J and clone size are taken as reported in that table, and D and trimming were inferred from the DNA itself. Here the sample spans about 110,000 clones, 60% to 85% being singletons. This sequence was found in a woman aged 40 to 49 with acute or convalescent COVID-19. The chain recombines TRBV5-5 with TRBJ2-5; 7 bases map to TRBD1. The sequenced material came from peripheral blood. The CDR3 DNA reads as TGTGCCAGCAGCCTCACAGGGGAAGAGACCCAGTACTTC. Amino acids: CASSLTGEETQYF.